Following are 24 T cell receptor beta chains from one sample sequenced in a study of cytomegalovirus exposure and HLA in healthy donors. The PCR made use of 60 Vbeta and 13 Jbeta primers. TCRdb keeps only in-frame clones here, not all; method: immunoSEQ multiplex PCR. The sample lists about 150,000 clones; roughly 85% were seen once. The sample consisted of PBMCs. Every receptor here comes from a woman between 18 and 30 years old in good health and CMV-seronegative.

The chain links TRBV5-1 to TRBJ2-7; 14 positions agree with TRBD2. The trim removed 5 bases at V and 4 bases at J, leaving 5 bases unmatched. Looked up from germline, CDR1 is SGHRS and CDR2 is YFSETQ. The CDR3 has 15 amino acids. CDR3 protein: CASRTGTSGSYEQYF. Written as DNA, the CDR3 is TGCGCCAGCAGAACCGGGACTAGCGGGAGTTACGAGCAGTACTTC.

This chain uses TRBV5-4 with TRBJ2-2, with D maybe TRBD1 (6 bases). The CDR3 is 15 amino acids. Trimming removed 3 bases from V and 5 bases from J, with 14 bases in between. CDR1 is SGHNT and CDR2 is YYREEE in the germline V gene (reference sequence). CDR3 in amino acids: CASSSQGTGTGELFF. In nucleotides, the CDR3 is TGTGCCAGCAGCTCGCAGGGGACGGGGACCGGGGAGCTGTTTTTT.

DNA of the CDR3: TGCAGCGTTGAGCGGGGGTCGTTCCAAGAGACCCAGTACTTC. Protein: CSVERGSFQETQYF. This sequence joins TRBV29-1 and TRBJ2-5; 7 nucleotides match TRBD2. The CDR3 spans 14 residues. Germline values: CDR1 SQVTM, CDR2 ANQGSEA. The V and J ends lost 3 bases and 1 base, in that order; junction bases with no gene match: 5.

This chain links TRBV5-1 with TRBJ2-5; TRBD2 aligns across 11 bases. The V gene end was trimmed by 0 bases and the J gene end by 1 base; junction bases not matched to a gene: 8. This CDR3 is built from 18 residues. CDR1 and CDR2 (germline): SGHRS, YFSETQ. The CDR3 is CASSLVRLAGGPQETQYF. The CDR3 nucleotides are TGCGCCAGCAGCTTGGTACGGCTAGCGGGGGGCCCCCAAGAGACCCAGTACTTC. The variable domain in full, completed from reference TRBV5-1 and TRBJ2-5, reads KAGVTQTPRYLIKTRGQQVTLSCSPISGHRSVSWYQQTPGQGLQFLFEYFSETQRNKGNFPGRFSGRQFSNSRSEMNVSTLELGDSALYLCASSLVRLAGGPQETQYFGPGTRLLVL.

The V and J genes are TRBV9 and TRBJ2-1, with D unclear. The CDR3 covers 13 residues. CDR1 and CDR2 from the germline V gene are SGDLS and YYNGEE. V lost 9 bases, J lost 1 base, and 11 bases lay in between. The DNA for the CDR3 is TGTGCCACCGATCCAGTTTCCTACAATGAGCAGTTCTTC. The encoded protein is CATDPVSYNEQFF.

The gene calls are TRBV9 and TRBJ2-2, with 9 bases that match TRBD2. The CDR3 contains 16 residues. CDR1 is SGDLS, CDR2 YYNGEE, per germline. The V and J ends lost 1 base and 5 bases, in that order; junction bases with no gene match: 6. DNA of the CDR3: TGTGCCAGCAGCGTAAGGTCTAGCGGGAATACCGGGGAGCTGTTTTTT. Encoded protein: CASSVRSSGNTGELFF.

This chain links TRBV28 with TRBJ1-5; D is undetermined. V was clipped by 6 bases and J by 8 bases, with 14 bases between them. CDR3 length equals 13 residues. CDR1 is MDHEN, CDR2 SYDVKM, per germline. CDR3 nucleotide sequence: TGTGCCAGCAGCGCCGACGGCGGTAAGCCCCAGCATTTT. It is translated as CASSADGGKPQHF.

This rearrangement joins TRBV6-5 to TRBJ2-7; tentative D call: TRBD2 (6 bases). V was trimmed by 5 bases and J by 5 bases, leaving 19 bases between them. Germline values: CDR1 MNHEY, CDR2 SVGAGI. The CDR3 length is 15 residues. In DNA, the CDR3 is TGTGCCAGCAGTGTCCCCACCCGGGGGTCCCACGAGCAGTACTTC. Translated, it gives CASSVPTRGSHEQYF.

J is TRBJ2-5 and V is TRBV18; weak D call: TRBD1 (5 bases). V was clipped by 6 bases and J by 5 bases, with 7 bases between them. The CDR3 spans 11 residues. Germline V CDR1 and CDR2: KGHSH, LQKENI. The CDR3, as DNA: TGTGCCAGCTCTAAGGGGGAGACCCAGTACTTC. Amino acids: CASSKGETQYF. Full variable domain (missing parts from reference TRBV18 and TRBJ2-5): NAGVMQNPRHLVRRRGQEARLRCSPMKGHSHVYWYRQLPEEGLKFMVYLQKENIIDESGMPKERFSAEFPKEGPSILRIQQVVRGDSAAYFCASSKGETQYFGPGTRLLVL.

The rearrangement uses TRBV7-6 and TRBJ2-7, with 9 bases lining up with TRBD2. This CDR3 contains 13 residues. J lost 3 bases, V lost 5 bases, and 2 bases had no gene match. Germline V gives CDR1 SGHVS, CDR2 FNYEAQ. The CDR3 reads CASSAGGGYEQYF. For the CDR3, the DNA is TGTGCCAGCAGCGCGGGGGGGGGCTACGAGCAGTACTTC.

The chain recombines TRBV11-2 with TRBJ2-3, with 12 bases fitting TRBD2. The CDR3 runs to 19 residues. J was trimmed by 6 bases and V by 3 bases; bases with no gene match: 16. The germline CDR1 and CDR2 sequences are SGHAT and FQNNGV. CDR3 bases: TGTGCCAGCAGCTTCCCCCGGGCTAGCGGGGGGGAATCCGTGGATACGCAGTATTTT. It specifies CASSFPRASGGESVDTQYF.

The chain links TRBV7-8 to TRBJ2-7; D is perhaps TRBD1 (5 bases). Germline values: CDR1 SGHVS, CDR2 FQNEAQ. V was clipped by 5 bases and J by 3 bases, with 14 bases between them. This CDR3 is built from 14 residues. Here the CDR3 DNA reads TGTGCCAGCAGCACGGCACAGGACGTCTACGAGCAGTACTTC. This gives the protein CASSTAQDVYEQYF.

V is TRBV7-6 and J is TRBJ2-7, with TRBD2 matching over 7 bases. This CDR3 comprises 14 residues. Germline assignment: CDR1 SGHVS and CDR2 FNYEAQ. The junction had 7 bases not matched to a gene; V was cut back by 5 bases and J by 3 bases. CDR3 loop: CASSRFGGNYEQYF. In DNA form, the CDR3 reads TGTGCCAGCAGCCGTTTCGGGGGGAACTACGAGCAGTACTTC.

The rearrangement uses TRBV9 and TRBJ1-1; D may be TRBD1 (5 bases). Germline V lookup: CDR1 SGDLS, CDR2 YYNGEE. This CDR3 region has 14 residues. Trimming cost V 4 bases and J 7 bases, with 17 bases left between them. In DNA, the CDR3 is TGTGCCAGCAGCCCTAGTGGGGGGTACTTTGAAGCTTTCTTT. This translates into CASSPSGGYFEAFF. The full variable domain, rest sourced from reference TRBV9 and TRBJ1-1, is DSGVTQTPKHLITATGQRVTLRCSPRSGDLSVYWYQQSLDQGLQFLIQYYNGEERAKGNILERFSAQQFPDLHSELNLSSLELGDSALYFCASSPSGGYFEAFFGQGTRLTVV.

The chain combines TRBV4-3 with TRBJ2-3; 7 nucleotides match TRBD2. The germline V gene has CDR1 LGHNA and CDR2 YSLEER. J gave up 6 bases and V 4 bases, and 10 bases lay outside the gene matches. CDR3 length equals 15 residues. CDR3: CASSRRLARGDTQYF. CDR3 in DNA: TGCGCCAGCAGCCGAAGACTAGCCCGAGGGGATACGCAGTATTTT.

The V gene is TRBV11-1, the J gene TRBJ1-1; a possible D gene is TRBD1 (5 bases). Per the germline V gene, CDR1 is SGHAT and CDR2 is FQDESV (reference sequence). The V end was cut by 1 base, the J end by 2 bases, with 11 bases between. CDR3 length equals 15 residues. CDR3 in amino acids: CASSLGDWGNTEAFF. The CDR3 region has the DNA TGTGCCAGCAGCTTAGGGGACTGGGGTAACACTGAAGCTTTCTTT. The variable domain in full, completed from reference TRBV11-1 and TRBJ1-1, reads EAEVAQSPRYKITEKSQAVAFWCDPISGHATLYWYRQILGQGPELLVQFQDESVVDDSQLPKDRFSAERLKGVDSTLKIQPAELGDSAMYLCASSLGDWGNTEAFFGQGTRLTVV.

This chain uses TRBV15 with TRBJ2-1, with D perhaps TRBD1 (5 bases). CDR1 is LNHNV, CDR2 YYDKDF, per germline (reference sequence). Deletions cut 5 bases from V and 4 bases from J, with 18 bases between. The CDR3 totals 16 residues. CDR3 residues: CATSPRSGRQYNEQFF. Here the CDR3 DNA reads TGTGCCACCAGCCCAAGATCGGGCAGACAGTACAATGAGCAGTTCTTC.

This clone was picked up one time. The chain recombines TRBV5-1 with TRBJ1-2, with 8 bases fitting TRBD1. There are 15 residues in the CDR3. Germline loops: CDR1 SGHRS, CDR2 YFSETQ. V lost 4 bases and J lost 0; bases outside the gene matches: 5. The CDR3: CASSDPQGANYGYTF. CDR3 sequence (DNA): TGCGCCAGCAGCGACCCACAGGGGGCTAACTATGGCTACACCTTC. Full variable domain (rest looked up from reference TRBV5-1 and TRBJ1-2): KAGVTQTPRYLIKTRGQQVTLSCSPISGHRSVSWYQQTPGQGLQFLFEYFSETQRNKGNFPGRFSGRQFSNSRSEMNVSTLELGDSALYLCASSDPQGANYGYTFGSGTRLTVV.

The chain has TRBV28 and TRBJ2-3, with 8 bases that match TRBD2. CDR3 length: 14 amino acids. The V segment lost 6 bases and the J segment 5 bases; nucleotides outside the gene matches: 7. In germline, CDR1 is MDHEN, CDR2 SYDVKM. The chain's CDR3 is CASSLAGRGDTQYF. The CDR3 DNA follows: TGTGCCAGCAGCCTAGCGGGCCGGGGAGATACGCAGTATTTT.

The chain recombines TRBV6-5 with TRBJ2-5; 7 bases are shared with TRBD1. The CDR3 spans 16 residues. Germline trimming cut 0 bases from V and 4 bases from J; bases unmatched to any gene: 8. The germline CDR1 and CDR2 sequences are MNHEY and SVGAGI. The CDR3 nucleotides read TGTGCCAGCAGTTACTCCTCGACCAACAGGGGAGAGACCCAGTACTTC. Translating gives CASSYSSTNRGETQYF.

The CDR3 nucleotides read TGTGCCAGCAGCTTTCTGGGCCGGGGTGGCTACACCTTC. This sequence encodes CASSFLGRGGYTF. V gene TRBV28 combines with J gene TRBJ1-2; D gene uncertain. V was clipped by 6 bases and J by 7 bases, with 15 bases between them. Germline loops: CDR1 MDHEN, CDR2 SYDVKM. This CDR3 has 13 residues.

Here the CDR3 DNA reads TGTGCCAGCGCTGAAGGAGGACGGGAAAAACTGTTTTTT. It is translated as CASAEGGREKLFF. The chain couples TRBV18 to TRBJ1-4, with D unresolved. This CDR3 has 13 residues. From germline, CDR1 is KGHSH and CDR2 LQKENI. V lost 8 bases to trimming and J lost 8 bases, with 15 bases between them.

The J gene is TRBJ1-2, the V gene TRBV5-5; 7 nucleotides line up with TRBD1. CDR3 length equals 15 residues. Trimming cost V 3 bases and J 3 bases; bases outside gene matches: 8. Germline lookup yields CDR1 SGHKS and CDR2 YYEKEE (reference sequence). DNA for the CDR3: TGTGCCAGCAGCTCGCCGAGACAGGGAGACTATGGCTACACCTTC. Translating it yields CASSSPRQGDYGYTF.

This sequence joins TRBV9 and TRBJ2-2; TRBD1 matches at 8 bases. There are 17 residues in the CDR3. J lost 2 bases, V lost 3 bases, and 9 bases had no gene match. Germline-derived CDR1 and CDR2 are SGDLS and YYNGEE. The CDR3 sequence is CASSAIPGTGNTGELFF. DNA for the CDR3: TGTGCCAGCAGCGCCATCCCCGGGACAGGAAACACCGGGGAGCTGTTTTTT.